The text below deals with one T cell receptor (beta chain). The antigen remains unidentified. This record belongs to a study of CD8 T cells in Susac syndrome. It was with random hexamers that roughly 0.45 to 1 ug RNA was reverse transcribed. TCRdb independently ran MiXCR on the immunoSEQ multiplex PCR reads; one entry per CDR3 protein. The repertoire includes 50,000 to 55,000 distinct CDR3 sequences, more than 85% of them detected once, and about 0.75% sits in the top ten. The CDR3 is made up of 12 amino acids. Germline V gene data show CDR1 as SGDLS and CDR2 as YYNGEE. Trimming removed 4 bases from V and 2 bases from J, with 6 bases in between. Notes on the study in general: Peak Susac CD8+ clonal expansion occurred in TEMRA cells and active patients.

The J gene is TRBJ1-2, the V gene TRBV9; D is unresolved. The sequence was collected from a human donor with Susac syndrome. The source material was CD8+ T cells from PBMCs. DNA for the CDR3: TGTGCCAGCAGCCTGTTAAACTATGGCTACACCTTC. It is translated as CASSLLNYGYTF.